A single sample gave rise to the 3 T cell receptor beta chains below, sequenced in a study of blood T cells in healthy people across ages. A J-beta primer mix and a sample-barcoded 5' primer were used in a second PCR of about 7 to 12 cycles. TCRdb re-derived calls from the 5' RACE reads in MiXCR, one entry per CDR3 protein. This repertoire shows about 1.1 million distinct CDR3 sequences, around two fifths found once; its top ten account for less than 15%. Sequencing was carried out using blood. These receptor sequences come from a man between 18 and 35 years old in good health.

This clonotype was observed a handful of times. The chain's CDR3 is CASSQEGTKEVTF. The CDR3 nucleotides are TGTGCCAGCAGCCAAGAAGGTACGAAGGAAGTGACTTTC. The chain joins TRBV4-2 to TRBJ2-6; D remains unclear. V lost 0 bases, J lost 17 bases, and 14 bases lay in between. Germline-derived CDR1 and CDR2 are LGHNA and YNFKEQ. The CDR3 length is 13 residues.

The genes are TRBV12-3 or TRBV12-4 and TRBJ1-1; TRBD1 agrees at 9 bases. The CDR3 loop spans 16 amino acids. Losses at the gene ends were 4 bases for V and 4 bases for J; bases not matched to a gene: 10. The CDR3 sequence is CASSWLLDRGGTEAFF. The CDR3 DNA reads TGTGCCAGCAGTTGGCTCCTAGACAGGGGGGGCACTGAAGCTTTCTTT.

J is TRBJ1-1 and V is TRBV6-2 or TRBV6-3; the D is unclear. Germline V gene lookup returns CDR1 MNHEY and CDR2 SVGEGT. This CDR3 has 13 amino acids. The V gene lost 5 bases and the J gene lost 5 bases, with 12 bases spanning the gap. DNA of the CDR3: TGTGCCAGCAGTCCGGTGAGAGGGACTGAAGCTTTCTTT. This translates into CASSPVRGTEAFF.